One and the same sample provided the 8 T cell receptor beta chains below, sequenced in a study of cytomegalovirus exposure and HLA in healthy donors. It was with 60 Vbeta and 13 Jbeta primers that the PCR ran. This table comes from immunoSEQ multiplex PCR, and its TCRdb copy is limited to in-frame clones, with some not included. Among some 110,000 clones, 60% to 70% were seen once, and the ten largest hold 7.5% to 9.5%. Sequencing used PBMCs. Receptors originate from a woman aged 40 to 50 in good health and CMV-seropositive.

The V gene is TRBV28, the J gene TRBJ2-1; no reliable D call. V lost 5 bases to trimming and J lost 10 bases, with 9 bases between them. The CDR3 has 11 amino acids. The germline CDR1 and CDR2 sequences are MDHEN and SYDVKM. The DNA of the CDR3 is TGTGCCAGCAGTAATGTCGGGGAGCAGTTCTTC. This sequence encodes CASSNVGEQFF. The complete variable domain, with remaining parts taken from reference TRBV28 and TRBJ2-1, reads DVKVTQSSRYLVKRTGEKVFLECVQDMDHENMFWYRQDPGLGLRLIYFSYDVKMKEKGDIPEGYSVSREKKERFSLILESASTNQTSMYLCASSNVGEQFFGPGTRLTVL.

The rearrangement uses TRBV11-3 and TRBJ2-3, with a possible D match to TRBD2 (5 bases). Trimming removed 5 bases at V and 4 bases at J, with 13 bases between. Germline V gene data show CDR1 as SGHNT and CDR2 as YENEEA. This CDR3 region has 14 residues. As DNA, the CDR3 is TGTGCCAGCAGCCCGGACTCCTACCCAGATACGCAGTATTTT. Its translation is CASSPDSYPDTQYF.

The chain combines TRBV5-1 with TRBJ2-7; 7 bases are shared with TRBD1. CDR1 and CDR2 from the germline V gene are SGHRS and YFSETQ. Trimming removed 4 bases from V and 6 bases from J; junction bases left unmatched: 7. The CDR3 length is 13 residues. The CDR3, as DNA: TGCGCCAGCAGCCTGACAGGGATGGGCGAGCAGTACTTC. The encoded protein is CASSLTGMGEQYF.

This clone qualifies as medium-sized. V is TRBV7-8 and J is TRBJ1-2; D is possibly TRBD1 (5 bases). The CDR3 has 14 amino acids. The V and J ends lost 7 bases and 2 bases respectively, with 14 bases between them. CDR1 and CDR2 (germline): SGHVS, FQNEAQ. The CDR3 is CASTPSRGNYGYTF. The CDR3 coding sequence is TGTGCCAGCACCCCGTCTCGGGGGAACTATGGCTACACCTTC.

The rearrangement joins TRBV7-9 to TRBJ2-1; no clear D. The V end was cut by 4 bases, the J end by 6 bases, with 19 bases between. The CDR3 has 16 residues. Germline V gene data show CDR1 as SEHNR and CDR2 as FQNEAQ (reference sequence). The CDR3 loop is CASSSTVNIVINEQFF. The DNA for the CDR3 is TGTGCCAGCAGCTCGACTGTAAATATAGTCATCAATGAGCAGTTCTTC.

V is TRBV30 and J is TRBJ2-2, with D possibly matching TRBD1 (7 bases). The CDR3 has 14 amino acids. Germline V gene sequence: CDR1 GTSNPN, CDR2 SVGIG (reference sequence). The V end was cut by 8 bases, the J end by 4 bases, with 17 bases between. CDR3 sequence: CAHQGGPITGELFF. The CDR3, as DNA: TGTGCCCACCAGGGGGGACCTATCACCGGGGAGCTGTTTTTT. The complete variable domain, with remaining parts taken from reference TRBV30 and TRBJ2-2, reads SQTIHQWPATLVQPVGSPLSLECTVEGTSNPNLYWYRQAAGRGLQLLFYSVGIGQISSEVPQNLSASRPQDRQFILSSKKLLLSDSGFYLCAHQGGPITGELFFGEGSRLTVL.

The rearrangement joins TRBV27 to TRBJ1-5; the D is unclear. Germline CDR1 reads MNHEY; CDR2 reads SMNVEV (reference sequence). Trimming took off 4 bases at V and 0 bases at J, with 4 bases between the two ends. This CDR3 comprises 13 residues. The CDR3 loop reads CASSSYSNQPQHF. In DNA form, the CDR3 reads TGTGCCAGCAGTTCTTATAGCAATCAGCCCCAGCATTTT.

This clone was counted between two and nine times. This sequence joins TRBV27 and TRBJ1-1, with 8 bases aligning to TRBD1. The germline CDR1 and CDR2 sequences are MNHEY and SMNVEV (reference sequence). V lost 7 bases, J lost 3 bases, and 7 bases stayed unmatched. CDR3 size: 14 residues. CDR3 sequence reads: CASKKDRVDTEAFF. The CDR3 nucleotides read TGTGCCAGCAAGAAGGACAGGGTCGACACTGAAGCTTTCTTT.